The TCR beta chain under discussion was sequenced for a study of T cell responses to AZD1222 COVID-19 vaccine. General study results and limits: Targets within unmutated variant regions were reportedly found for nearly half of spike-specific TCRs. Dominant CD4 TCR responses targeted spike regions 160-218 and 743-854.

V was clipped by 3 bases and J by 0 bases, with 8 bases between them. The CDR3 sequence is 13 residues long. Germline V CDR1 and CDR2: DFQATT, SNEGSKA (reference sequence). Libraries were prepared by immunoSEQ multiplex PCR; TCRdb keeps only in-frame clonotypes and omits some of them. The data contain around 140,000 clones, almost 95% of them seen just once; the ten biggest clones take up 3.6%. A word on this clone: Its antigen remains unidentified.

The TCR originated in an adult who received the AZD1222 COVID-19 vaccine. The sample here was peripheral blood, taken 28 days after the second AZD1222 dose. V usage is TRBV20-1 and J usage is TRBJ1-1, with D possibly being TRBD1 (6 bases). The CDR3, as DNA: TGCAGTGCTAGTACAGGGATGAACACTGAAGCTTTCTTT. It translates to CSASTGMNTEAFF.